This T cell receptor beta chain derives from a study of T cells after yellow fever vaccination. About the research overall: Libraries from low-cell-number fractions were prepared with the SMART-Seq v4 Ultra Low Input RNA kit.

MiXCR was run by TCRdb on the 5' RACE reads, yielding one entry per CDR3 protein. The repertoire holds 230,000 or so distinct CDR3 sequences, with approximately 3.5% as singletons. This clonotype has at least ten counts. The CDR3 is made up of 13 amino acids. Germline CDR1 SEHNR, CDR2 FQNEAQ (reference sequence). Trimming removed 1 base from V and 8 bases from J, with 11 bases in between. The chain joins TRBV7-9 to TRBJ1-2, with D uncertain. The starting material was PBMCs, obtained 15 days after the yellow fever booster vaccination. The TCR was taken from a man aged 18 to 29 who received the YFV17D yellow fever vaccine. CDR3 sequence: CASSLDAPGGYTF. The CDR3 DNA reads TGTGCCAGCAGCTTAGACGCACCGGGGGGCTACACCTTC.